This T cell receptor beta chain was sequenced in a study of blood T cells in healthy people across ages. This clonotype showed up just a few times. Together with a sample-barcoded 5' primer, a J-beta primer mix was included in a second PCR lasting roughly 6 to 12 cycles. TCRdb re-analysed the 5' RACE reads in MiXCR, keeping a single row per CDR3 protein. The sample records roughly 800,000 distinct CDR3 sequences, about 53% being singletons. In germline, CDR1 is ENHRY, CDR2 SYGVKD. The CDR3 extends over 16 amino acids. V was pared by 3 bases and J by 6 bases, with 7 bases of the junction left unmatched.

This chain links TRBV10-3 with TRBJ2-1; TRBD2 aligns across 11 bases. The clonotype was recovered from a man older than 75 in good health. Sequencing input: blood. The DNA of the CDR3 is TGTGCCATCAGTGACCGAGGGACTAGCGGACTCAATGAGCAGTTCTTC. Its translation is CAISDRGTSGLNEQFF.